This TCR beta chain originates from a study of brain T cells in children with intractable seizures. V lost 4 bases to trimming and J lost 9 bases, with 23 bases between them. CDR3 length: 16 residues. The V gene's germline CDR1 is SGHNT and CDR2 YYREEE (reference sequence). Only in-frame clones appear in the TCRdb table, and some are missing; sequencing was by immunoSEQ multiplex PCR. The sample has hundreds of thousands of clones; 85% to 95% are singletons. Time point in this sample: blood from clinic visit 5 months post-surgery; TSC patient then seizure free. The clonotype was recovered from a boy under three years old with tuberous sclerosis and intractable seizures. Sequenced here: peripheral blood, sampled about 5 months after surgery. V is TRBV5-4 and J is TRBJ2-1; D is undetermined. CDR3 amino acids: CASSPQDYRRAGEQFF. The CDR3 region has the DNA TGTGCCAGCAGCCCCCAGGATTACCGTCGGGCCGGTGAGCAGTTCTTC.